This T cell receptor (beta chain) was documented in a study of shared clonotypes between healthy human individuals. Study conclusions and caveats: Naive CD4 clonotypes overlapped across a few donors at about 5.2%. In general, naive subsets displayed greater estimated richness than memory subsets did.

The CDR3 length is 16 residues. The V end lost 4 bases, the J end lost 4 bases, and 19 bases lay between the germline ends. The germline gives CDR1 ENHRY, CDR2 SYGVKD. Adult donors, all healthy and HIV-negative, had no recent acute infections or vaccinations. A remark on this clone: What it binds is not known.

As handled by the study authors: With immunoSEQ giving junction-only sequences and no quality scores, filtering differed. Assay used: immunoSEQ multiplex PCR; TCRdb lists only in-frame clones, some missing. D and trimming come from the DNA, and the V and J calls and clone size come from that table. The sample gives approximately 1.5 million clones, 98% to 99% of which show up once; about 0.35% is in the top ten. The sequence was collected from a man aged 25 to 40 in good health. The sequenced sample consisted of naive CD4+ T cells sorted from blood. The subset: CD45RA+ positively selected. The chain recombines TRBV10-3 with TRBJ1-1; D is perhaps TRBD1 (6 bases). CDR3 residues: CAISVDPTGSGTEAFF. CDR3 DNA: TGTGCCATCAGTGTGGACCCCACAGGGTCGGGCACTGAAGCTTTCTTT.